This passage covers 29 T cell receptor beta chains from one sample sequenced in a study of a mutant IDH1 vaccine in newly diagnosed glioma. Sequencing used immunoSEQ multiplex PCR; TCRdb keeps in-frame clones, though not all of them. The sample has around 85,000 clones; approximately 85% are singletons. No antigens are known for them. Described time point: week 23, last vaccination. It was 300 ug of mutant IDH1 20-mer peptide that made up each vaccine dose, given with topical imiquimod. The sample was PBMCs, taken from a glioma patient whose treatment included an IDH1 peptide vaccine. The receptors stem from a man aged 25-40 years with glioma. Some clones in this sample may be carry-over from other donors' samples.

V is TRBV7-2 and J is TRBJ2-5, with D possibly being TRBD2 (5 bases). The length of the CDR3 is 16 residues. Trimming stripped 4 bases from V and 5 bases from J, with 20 bases between. Germline CDR1 reads SGHTA; CDR2 reads FQGNSA. In nucleotides, the CDR3 is TGTGCCAGCAGCTCAAATCGGGCCCTGAGGAGGGAGACCCAGTACTTC. Its translation is CASSSNRALRRETQYF.

The chain carries TRBV2 and TRBJ1-3, with TRBD1 as a possible D gene (6 bases). Trimming left V 6 bases short and J 7 bases short, with 19 bases between. Germline CDR1 reads SNHLY; CDR2 reads FYNNEI. This CDR3 is 15 amino acids long. For the CDR3, the DNA is TGTGCCAGCAGCCTGGACAGTACTTATGGGAACACCATATATTTT. This codes for CASSLDSTYGNTIYF.

A single count supports this clone. CDR3 residues: CAWSPGLAGGLTFYNEQFF. CDR3 DNA: TGTGCCTGGAGTCCGGGACTAGCGGGGGGCCTTACCTTCTACAATGAGCAGTTCTTC. The chain couples TRBV30 to TRBJ2-1; 15 bases map to TRBD2. After removal of 2 bases from V and 3 bases from J, the junction contained 11 bases not matched to a gene. The CDR3 is 19 amino acids. The germline CDR1 and CDR2 sequences are GTSNPN and SVGIG (reference sequence).

CDR3: CASSLDRTTYEQYF. Here the CDR3 DNA reads TGTGCCAGCAGTCTGGACCGGACGACCTACGAGCAGTACTTC. The J gene is TRBJ2-7, the V gene TRBV27; D uncertain. The CDR3 length is 14 residues. Trimming stripped 5 bases from V and 2 bases from J, with 13 bases between. In germline, CDR1 is MNHEY, CDR2 SMNVEV (reference sequence).

Only a few counts were recorded for this clone. V and J are TRBV5-1 and TRBJ1-1; 9 bases fit TRBD1. In germline, CDR1 is SGHRS, CDR2 YFSETQ. This CDR3 is built from 14 residues. The junction had 4 bases not matched to a gene; V was cut back by 4 bases and J by 3 bases. CDR3: CASSLRQGDTEAFF. For the CDR3, the DNA is TGCGCCAGCAGCCTAAGACAGGGGGACACTGAAGCTTTCTTT. The variable domain in full, completed from reference TRBV5-1 and TRBJ1-1, reads KAGVTQTPRYLIKTRGQQVTLSCSPISGHRSVSWYQQTPGQGLQFLFEYFSETQRNKGNFPGRFSGRQFSNSRSEMNVSTLELGDSALYLCASSLRQGDTEAFFGQGTRLTVV.

The CDR3 protein is CASSEAEDRGTEAFF. The CDR3 DNA reads as TGTGCCAGCAGTGAAGCGGAGGACAGGGGCACTGAAGCTTTCTTT. The gene calls are TRBV2 and TRBJ1-1; 9 nucleotides match TRBD1. V trimming: 0 bases; J trimming: 4 bases; junction bases outside the gene matches: 3. Germline-derived CDR1 and CDR2 are SNHLY and FYNNEI. The CDR3 is 15 residues long.

CDR3 in DNA: TGTGCCAGTAGTAAGGACAGAACCGTCTATGGCTACACCTTC. As protein: CASSKDRTVYGYTF. V is TRBV19 and J is TRBJ1-2, with D maybe TRBD1 (6 bases). Trimming left V 4 bases short and J 4 bases short, with 13 bases between. The V gene's germline CDR1 is LNHDA and CDR2 SQIVND (reference sequence). The CDR3 extends over 14 amino acids. Full variable domain (missing parts from reference TRBV19 and TRBJ1-2): DGGITQSPKYLFRKEGQNVTLSCEQNLNHDAMYWYRQDPGQGLRLIYYSQIVNDFQKGDIAEGYSVSREKKESFPLTVTSAQKNPTAFYLCASSKDRTVYGYTFGSGTRLTVV.

CDR3 loop: CASSSLLKRRGYEKLFF. In DNA, the CDR3 is TGTGCCAGCAGCTCCCTCCTCAAGCGGCGAGGGTATGAAAAACTGTTTTTT. This sequence joins TRBV11-2 and TRBJ1-4; D remains ambiguous. The CDR3 has 17 amino acids. The V gene lost 4 bases and the J gene lost 6 bases, with 21 bases spanning the gap. Germline CDR1 reads SGHAT; CDR2 reads FQNNGV.

The genes are TRBV7-2 and TRBJ2-3; D is undetermined. This CDR3 has 14 residues. Trimming took 4 bases from V and 2 from J, leaving 10 bases between them. Germline CDR1 reads SGHTA; CDR2 reads FQGNSA. Written as DNA, the CDR3 is TGTGCCAGCAGCTCAGACCGTTACACAGATACGCAGTATTTT. It codes for CASSSDRYTDTQYF. Together with reference TRBV7-2 and TRBJ2-3, the CDR3 gives the full variable domain: GAGVSQSPSNKVTEKGKDVELRCDPISGHTALYWYRQSLGQGLEFLIYFQGNSAPDKSGLPSDRFSAERTGGSVSTLTIQRTQQEDSAVYLCASSSDRYTDTQYFGPGTRLTVL.

The chain joins TRBV4-3 to TRBJ1-5; D is unclear. The CDR3 sequence is 15 residues long. Germline V CDR1 and CDR2: LGHNA, YSLEER. Deletions cut 0 bases from V and 4 bases from J, with 10 bases between. The chain's CDR3 is CASSQDRPANQPQHF. The CDR3 nucleotides are TGCGCCAGCAGCCAAGATCGCCCCGCGAATCAGCCCCAGCATTTT.

This rearrangement joins TRBV19 to TRBJ1-5; D perhaps matches TRBD1 (5 bases). Germline loops: CDR1 LNHDA, CDR2 SQIVND (reference sequence). The CDR3 spans 18 residues. The V gene lost 6 bases and the J gene lost 4 bases, with 25 bases spanning the gap. CDR3: CASRADRHRLLGNQPQHF. CDR3 DNA: TGTGCCAGTAGGGCCGACCGTCACAGGCTCCTTGGAAATCAGCCCCAGCATTTT.

The J gene is TRBJ1-6, the V gene TRBV10-3; D is perhaps TRBD1 (5 bases). The CDR3 extends over 15 amino acids. The germline CDR1 and CDR2 sequences are ENHRY and SYGVKD. The ends were cut back, 4 bases at V and 8 bases at J, with 15 bases in the middle. This chain's CDR3 is CAISGGSGRDSPLHF. The CDR3 DNA reads as TGTGCCATCAGTGGGGGATCGGGACGGGATTCACCCCTCCACTTT.

This clone was detected once. This chain uses TRBV7-2 with TRBJ2-1; D may be TRBD1 (6 bases). V lost 2 bases and J lost 6, with 23 bases in between. The germline gives CDR1 SGHTA, CDR2 FQGNSA. The CDR3 spans 18 residues. The CDR3 DNA is TGTGCCAGCAGCTTAAGACGGGGAGTCCCGGCAGGGGTCAATGAGCAGTTCTTC. It encodes CASSLRRGVPAGVNEQFF. Using reference TRBV7-2 and TRBJ2-1 for the parts outside the CDR3, the full variable domain is GAGVSQSPSNKVTEKGKDVELRCDPISGHTALYWYRQSLGQGLEFLIYFQGNSAPDKSGLPSDRFSAERTGGSVSTLTIQRTQQEDSAVYLCASSLRRGVPAGVNEQFFGPGTRLTVL.

The rearrangement joins TRBV5-6 to TRBJ1-1; D perhaps matches TRBD1 (6 bases). V was shortened by 3 bases and J by 11 bases, with 32 bases between the two germline ends. Germline lookup yields CDR1 SGHDT and CDR2 YYEEEE. CDR3 length: 18 residues. CDR3 DNA: TGTGCCAGCAGCTATAGGGGGTTAGGTGATTCCACGACCCCCTGGGCTTTCTTT. Its protein product is CASSYRGLGDSTTPWAFF.

This chain's CDR3 is CAISEGGEGYQPQHF. CDR3 DNA sequence: TGTGCCATCAGTGAGGGTGGGGAAGGATATCAGCCCCAGCATTTT. This chain uses TRBV10-3 with TRBJ1-5; D uncertain. CDR1 is ENHRY and CDR2 is SYGVKD in the germline V gene. The CDR3 is made up of 15 amino acids. Trimming shortened V by 2 bases and J by 5 bases, and 13 bases separated the two germline ends.

This sequence joins TRBV21-1 and TRBJ1-2. TRBV21-1 is described as a pseudogene. The CDR3 totals 17 residues. For the CDR3, the DNA is TGTGCCAGCAGCAAAAAACTAGGTCCGGGGGCGAGATATGGCTACACCTTC. It yields the protein CASSKKLGPGARYGYTF.

The DNA for the CDR3 is TGTGCCAGCGCGTTGAGGGGAGGGAACACTGAAGCTTTCTTT. Protein product: CASALRGGNTEAFF. The chain links TRBV27 to TRBJ1-1, with a tentative D call TRBD1 (5 bases). The CDR3 has 14 amino acids. CDR1 is MNHEY and CDR2 is SMNVEV in the germline V gene (reference sequence). The V and J ends lost 8 bases and 1 base respectively, with 14 bases between them.

V gene TRBV28 combines with J gene TRBJ2-1; D is unresolved. CDR1 is MDHEN and CDR2 is SYDVKM in the germline V gene. CDR3 length: 15 amino acids. V was cut by 3 bases and J by 4 bases, with 13 bases left in between. CDR3: CASSLVGGSYNEQFF. In nucleotides, the CDR3 is TGTGCCAGCAGTTTGGTGGGCGGTTCTTACAATGAGCAGTTCTTC.

The V gene is TRBV6-6, the J gene TRBJ1-1; 8 nucleotides match TRBD1. The CDR3 consists of 14 residues. The V segment lost 6 bases and the J segment 4 bases; nucleotides outside the gene matches: 7. CDR1 is MNHNY, CDR2 SVGAGI, per germline (reference sequence). In DNA form, the CDR3 reads TGTGCCAGCAGGGAAGGACAGGGAGGCACTGAAGCTTTCTTT. Translated, it gives CASREGQGGTEAFF.

This clone has more than one count but fewer than ten. The V call is TRBV29-1, the J call TRBJ1-1; D is undetermined. CDR1 and CDR2 from the germline V gene are SQVTM and ANQGSEA. This CDR3 comprises 13 residues. V gave up 5 bases and J gave up 1 base, with 11 bases separating them. The CDR3 DNA follows: TGCAGCGTTACCGCGGGCGGGAACACTGAAGCTTTCTTT. Protein sequence: CSVTAGGNTEAFF.

J is TRBJ1-2 and V is TRBV29-1; weak D call: TRBD1 (5 bases). The germline V and J ends were trimmed by 4 bases and 7 bases, with 16 bases remaining between them. The CDR3 has 13 amino acids. The germline V gene encodes CDR1 SQVTM and CDR2 ANQGSEA. This CDR3 is CSVVRGEGIGYTF. DNA of the CDR3: TGCAGCGTTGTCCGAGGGGAGGGGATTGGCTACACCTTC. Variable domain in full (rest from reference TRBV29-1 and TRBJ1-2): SAVISQKPSRDICQRGTSLTIQCQVDSQVTMMFWYRQQPGQSLTLIATANQGSEATYESGFVIDKFPISRPNLTFSTLTVSNMSPEDSSIYLCSVVRGEGIGYTFGSGTRLTVV.

To note about this clone: The junction departs from the called germline gene at one end, perhaps through a read error. The chain carries TRBV30 and TRBJ1-2, with D possibly TRBD1 on 5 matching bases. Per the germline V gene, CDR1 is GTSNPN and CDR2 is SVGIG (reference sequence). The CDR3 spans 14 residues. The CDR3 spells CAWGVWGHVDGYTF. The DNA for the CDR3 is TGTGCCTGGGGTGTATGGGGCCATGTTGATGGCTACACCTTC.

This clone was observed once. V usage is TRBV9 and J usage is TRBJ1-5; tentative D call: TRBD1 (5 bases). The V gene lost 4 bases and the J gene lost 5 bases, with 13 bases spanning the gap. CDR3 length: 14 amino acids. Germline V CDR1 and CDR2: SGDLS, YYNGEE. CDR3 region: CASSSGIRDQPQHF. DNA for the CDR3: TGTGCCAGCAGCTCAGGGATCCGAGATCAGCCCCAGCATTTT. Full variable domain (rest looked up from reference TRBV9 and TRBJ1-5): DSGVTQTPKHLITATGQRVTLRCSPRSGDLSVYWYQQSLDQGLQFLIQYYNGEERAKGNILERFSAQQFPDLHSELNLSSLELGDSALYFCASSSGIRDQPQHFGDGTRLSIL.

This clone was detected only a few times. V usage is TRBV5-6 and J usage is TRBJ1-1; D not resolved. The ends were cut back, 4 bases at V and 8 bases at J, with 6 bases in the middle. The germline V gene encodes CDR1 SGHDT and CDR2 YYEEEE. This CDR3 region has 10 residues. CDR3 region: CASSRLEAFF. For the CDR3, the DNA is TGTGCCAGCAGCCGGTTAGAAGCTTTCTTT.

A few counts support this clone. One end of the junction fails to match germline, which may point to a read error. The gene calls are TRBV6-1 and TRBJ1-5; 8 positions agree with TRBD1. Germline lookup yields CDR1 MNHNS and CDR2 SASEGT. CDR3 size: 15 residues. Here the CDR3 reads CASRGPAGGNQPQHF. CDR3 DNA sequence: TGTGCCAGCAGGGGTCCTGCAGGGGGCAACCAGCCCCAGCATTTT.

This sequence joins TRBV4-1 and TRBJ1-1; 10 nucleotides agree with TRBD1. This CDR3 has 15 residues. Losses at the gene ends were 5 bases for V and 4 bases for J; bases not matched to a gene: 7. Germline V gives CDR1 MGHRA, CDR2 YSYEKL. The CDR3 region is CASSVRDRGGTEAFF. The CDR3 DNA follows: TGCGCCAGCAGCGTCCGGGACAGGGGTGGCACTGAAGCTTTCTTT.

This chain links TRBV28 with TRBJ2-4; no reliable D call. V dropped 3 bases and J dropped 0 bases, with 12 bases sitting between them. Germline values: CDR1 MDHEN, CDR2 SYDVKM. The CDR3 runs 16 residues. DNA for the CDR3: TGTGCCAGCAGTTTTGAGAAAATACTAGCCAAAAACATTCAGTACTTC. This gives the protein CASSFEKILAKNIQYF.

This sequence joins TRBV4-2 and TRBJ2-3; weak D call: TRBD2 (5 bases). This CDR3 comprises 14 residues. V gave up 0 bases and J gave up 4 bases, with 8 bases separating them. Per germline, CDR1 LGHNA and CDR2 YNFKEQ. CDR3 coding DNA: TGTGCCAGCAGCCAAGATCGGGGAGCAGATACGCAGTATTTT. Translation gives CASSQDRGADTQYF.

The genes are TRBV28 and TRBJ1-2; 10 nucleotides agree with TRBD1. CDR1 MDHEN and CDR2 SYDVKM come from the germline V gene. V trimming: 6 bases; J trimming: 5 bases; junction bases outside the gene matches: 6. This CDR3 contains 14 residues. CDR3 DNA: TGTGCCAGCAGCTCCGGGACAGGGGTATATGGCTACACCTTC. Residues: CASSSGTGVYGYTF.